The clone carrying this T cell receptor beta chain was picked up many times. Its antigen is unknown. Deletions cut 4 bases from V and 10 bases from J, with 16 bases between. The CDR3 spans 13 residues. RNA transcripts served as the template for amplifying TCR beta CDR3 regions. HTBI primers were the set used in a first-round RT-PCR of the TCR CDR3. MiXCR, applied by TCRdb to the multiplex PCR reads, yields one record per CDR3 protein. The data hold 530,000 or so distinct CDR3 sequences, with roughly a quarter observed a single time. Used for diagnoses were clinical symptoms, serum thyroxine and TRAb, thyroid ultrasound and orbital computed tomography. From 10 ml of fresh peripheral blood, PBMCs were isolated. This sample is part of a study of T cells in Graves' hyperthyroidism and ophthalmopathy. Whole-study results and caveats: A model built on 13 V-J features separated ophthalmopathy from stable hyperthyroidism. Ophthalmopathy, which appeared later, was predicted by the model a median roughly 6.5 months before onset.

The sequence derives from a woman aged 30 to 39 with Graves' ophthalmopathy. The chain couples TRBV12-3 or TRBV12-4 to TRBJ1-1; D call uncertain. Material: blood. CDR3 DNA: TGTGCCAGCAGTTGGACCCTCGCGCGTGGAGCTTTCTTT. It is translated as CASSWTLARGAFF.